The 4 T cell receptor beta chains in this list originate from one sample, sequenced in a study of cytomegalovirus exposure and HLA in healthy donors. Amplification used 60 Vbeta primers and 13 Jbeta primers. The method was immunoSEQ multiplex PCR; TCRdb's version includes in-frame clones alone and lacks a portion of them. Among approximately 210,000 clones listed, about four fifths were seen once. Sample: PBMCs. These TCRs come from a woman aged 50 to 60 in good health and CMV-seropositive.

This clone came up a few times. The chain combines TRBV6-5 with TRBJ1-1; 11 nucleotides line up with TRBD1. Germline CDR1 and CDR2: MNHEY and SVGAGI. This CDR3 region has 15 residues. The trim removed 4 bases at V and 4 bases at J, leaving 5 bases unmatched. CDR3 loop: CASSFSGTGGTEAFF. CDR3 coding DNA: TGTGCCAGCAGTTTCTCCGGGACAGGGGGCACTGAAGCTTTCTTT.

The chain uses TRBV11-2 and TRBJ2-7; TRBD1 might be the D (5 bases). CDR1 and CDR2 from the germline V gene are SGHAT and FQNNGV. CDR3 length: 15 residues. The V and J ends lost 3 bases and 2 bases respectively, with 14 bases between them. CDR3 bases: TGTGCCAGCAGCTTGATGACAGCTCCGACCTACGAGCAGTACTTC. Amino acids: CASSLMTAPTYEQYF.

This clone was found a few times. The chain joins TRBV5-6 to TRBJ1-1, with 8 bases fitting TRBD1. V was clipped by 4 bases and J by 3 bases; unmatched bases: 14. Germline values: CDR1 SGHDT, CDR2 YYEEEE. The CDR3 loop spans 17 amino acids. The CDR3 sequence is CASSPLGTGGGDTEAFF. As DNA, the CDR3 is TGTGCCAGCAGCCCCCTTGGGACAGGAGGGGGGGACACTGAAGCTTTCTTT.

This clone has just a few counts. V usage is TRBV19 and J usage is TRBJ2-6; D uncertain. Germline V gives CDR1 LNHDA, CDR2 SQIVND (reference sequence). V gave up 4 bases and J gave up 0 bases, with 7 bases separating them. The length of the CDR3 is 15 residues. The CDR3, as DNA: TGTGCCAGTAGTACACCAGACTCTGGGGCCAACGTCCTGACTTTC. Its translation is CASSTPDSGANVLTF.